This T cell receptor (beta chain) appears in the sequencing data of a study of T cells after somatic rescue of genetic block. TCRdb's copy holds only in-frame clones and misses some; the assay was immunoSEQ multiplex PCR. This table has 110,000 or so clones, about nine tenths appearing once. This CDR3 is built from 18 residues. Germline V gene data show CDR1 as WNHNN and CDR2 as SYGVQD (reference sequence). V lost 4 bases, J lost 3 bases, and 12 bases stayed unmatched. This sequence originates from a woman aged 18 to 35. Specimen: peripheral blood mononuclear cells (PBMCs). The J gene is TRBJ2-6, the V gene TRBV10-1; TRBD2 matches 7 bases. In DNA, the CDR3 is TGCGCCAGCAGTGGGGGGAGGGGCCCCTCGAGTGGGGCCAACGTCCTGACTTTC. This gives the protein CASSGGRGPSSGANVLTF.